These T cell receptor beta chains were read from a single sample in a study of stem cell transplantation in POMP-related autoinflammatory disease. TCRdb keeps only in-frame clones here, not all; method: immunoSEQ multiplex PCR. The repertoire has more than 9,000 clones, 79% of them found once; the top ten carry around 5%. The material sequenced was CD4+ T cells from PBMCs, taken after stem cell transplantation. The receptors originated from a human patient with POMP-related autoinflammation and immune dysregulation (PRAID). Some T cells could come from the graft donor. CDR3s include the opening cysteine and the closing phenylalanine or tryptophan. The order of the fields is clone size, V gene, J gene, D gene, CDR3 protein, CDR3 DNA. D genes are given only for firm matches. Some rows mark clone size as missing; the rest say once, few, many or name a class of expanded clone.

>-|TRBV24-1|TRBJ2-3|-
CATSDQTGGTDTQYF
TGTGCCACCAGTGATCAGACAGGAGGCACAGATACGCAGTATTTT
>-|TRBV24-1|TRBJ2-1|TRBD2
CATRKGSGSINEQFF
TGTGCCACGAGGAAAGGTAGCGGGAGCATCAATGAGCAGTTCTTC
>-|TRBV18|TRBJ2-7|-
CASSPSGHTYEQYF
TGTGCCAGCTCCCCGTCGGGACATACCTACGAGCAGTACTTC
>-|TRBV19|TRBJ1-5|-
CASFDQGKGPQHF
TGTGCCAGTTTTGATCAGGGAAAGGGGCCCCAGCATTTT
>-|TRBV12-3/TRBV12-4|TRBJ1-2|TRBD1
CASSHRDSYGYTF
TGTGCCAGCAGTCACCGGGACAGCTATGGCTACACCTTC
>once|TRBV29-1|TRBJ2-1|-
CSGDRDSTYNEQFF
TGCAGCGGGGACCGGGACTCAACCTACAATGAGCAGTTCTTC
>-|TRBV18|TRBJ2-5|-
CASSGSLETQYF
TGTGCCAGCTCAGGCAGTCTGGAGACCCAGTACTTC
>-|TRBV12-5|TRBJ2-1|-
CASGLVVTSNSYNEQFF
TGTGCTAGTGGTTTGGTGGTTACTAGCAACTCCTACAATGAGCAGTTCTTC
>-|TRBV27|TRBJ1-4|-
CASSLSRQANEKLFF
TGTGCCAGCAGTTTATCCCGACAGGCGAATGAAAAACTGTTTTTT
>-|TRBV19|TRBJ1-5|TRBD1
CASRSRQGTHQPQHF
TGTGCCAGTCGGTCCAGACAGGGTACTCATCAGCCCCAGCATTTT
>-|TRBV5-1|TRBJ2-2|TRBD2
CASSPTSGNTGELFF
TGCGCCAGCAGCCCGACTAGCGGGAACACCGGGGAGCTGTTTTTT
>-|TRBV6-5|TRBJ2-7|TRBD1
CASLPLQGAYEQYF
TGTGCCAGCCTCCCTCTGCAGGGGGCTTACGAGCAGTACTTC
>-|TRBV5-4|TRBJ2-1|-
CASSLTGSSYNEQFF
TGTGCCAGCAGCTTGACAGGGAGCTCCTACAATGAGCAGTTCTTC
>few|TRBV7-2|TRBJ2-1|TRBD2
CASSFLSGRRYEQFF
TGTGCCAGCAGCTTCCTTAGCGGGAGAAGGTATGAGCAGTTCTTC
>-|TRBV7-9|TRBJ2-1|-
CASSYRAAPSYNEQFF
TGTGCCAGCAGCTATCGAGCAGCTCCCTCCTACAATGAGCAGTTCTTC
>-|TRBV23-1|TRBJ2-2|-
CASSQSRQAYNTGELFF
TGCGCCAGCAGTCAATCCAGACAGGCCTACAACACCGGGGAGCTGTTTTTT
>-|TRBV30|TRBJ2-1|TRBD2
CAWSVLGRAGNEQFF
TGTGCCTGGAGTGTACTCGGGAGGGCCGGAAATGAGCAGTTCTTC
>-|TRBV5-6|TRBJ2-1|-
CASLSPRTSYNEQFF
TGTGCCAGCCTCAGTCCTAGAACCTCCTACAATGAGCAGTTCTTC
>-|TRBV30|TRBJ1-5|-
CAWSSRGNQPQHF
TGTGCCTGGAGTTCACGGGGCAATCAGCCCCAGCATTTT
>-|TRBV19|TRBJ2-4|-
CASSIFGLAKNIQYF
TGTGCCAGTAGTATTTTCGGGTTAGCCAAAAACATTCAGTACTTC
>-|TRBV6-5|TRBJ1-2|TRBD1
CARRGTGHGYTF
TGTGCCAGGCGGGGGACAGGGCATGGCTACACCTTC
>once|TRBV6-5|TRBJ2-3|-
CASSYDGDWRTDTQYF
TGTGCCAGCAGTTACGACGGGGACTGGCGCACAGATACGCAGTATTTT
>-|TRBV6-5|TRBJ2-7|-
CASRDDEQYF
TGTGCCAGCAGGGATGACGAGCAGTACTTC
>-|TRBV7-2|TRBJ2-1|TRBD2
CASSFTSGSSNEQFF
TGTGCCAGCAGCTTTACTAGCGGGAGTAGCAATGAGCAGTTCTTC
>-|TRBV5-6|TRBJ2-7|-
CASSLLRAPQNF
TGTGCCAGCAGCTTGTTGAGGGCTCCCCAAAACTTC
>once|TRBV2|TRBJ1-5|-
CASSRQENQPQHF
TGTGCCAGCAGCCGACAGGAGAATCAGCCCCAGCATTTT
>few|TRBV30|TRBJ2-4|TRBD1
CAWNRGTSNIQYF
TGTGCCTGGAACAGGGGGACTTCTAACATTCAGTACTTC
>-|TRBV10-3|TRBJ2-3|TRBD2
CAIRPRLAGETDTQYF
TGTGCCATCAGACCTAGATTAGCGGGAGAGACAGATACGCAGTATTTT
>once|TRBV12-3/TRBV12-4|TRBJ1-1|-
CASRIPENTEAFF
TGTGCCAGCAGGATTCCAGAGAACACTGAAGCTTTTTTT
>-|TRBV11-2|TRBJ2-5|TRBD2
CASRPTSGSRIETQYF
TGTGCCAGCAGGCCTACTAGCGGGAGTAGGATCGAGACCCAGTACTTC
>few|TRBV3-1/TRBV3-2|TRBJ1-6|-
CASSPLGGWSPLHF
TGTGCCAGCAGCCCCCTCGGGGGGTGGTCACCCCTCCACTTT
>few|TRBV6-2/TRBV6-3|TRBJ1-2|-
CASSDPPGRGRNYGYTF
TGTGCCAGCAGTGATCCCCCAGGGAGGGGACGGAACTATGGCTACACCTTC
>-|TRBV15|TRBJ2-5|-
CATSRDHGEWQETQYF
TGTGCCACCAGCAGAGATCACGGGGAGTGGCAAGAGACCCAGTACTTC
>few|TRBV10-3|TRBJ2-7|-
CAIAGTASYEQYF
TGTGCCATCGCCGGGACGGCATCCTACGAGCAGTACTTC
>medium-sized|TRBV6-1|TRBJ1-6|TRBD1
CASSGGTVWRNSPLHF
TGTGCCAGCAGTGGAGGGACAGTTTGGAGAAATTCACCCCTCCACTTT
>-|TRBV10-3|TRBJ2-1|-
CAIRTAGLGNEQFF
TGTGCCATCAGGACAGCTGGGCTTGGGAATGAGCAGTTCTTC
>-|TRBV5-4|TRBJ2-5|-
CASSLEEGRQETQYF
TGTGCCAGCAGCTTGGAGGAGGGCCGCCAAGAGACCCAGTACTTC
>-|TRBV29-1|TRBJ2-7|TRBD1
CSVGPPYRDRGLIGSYEQYF
TGCAGCGTGGGACCCCCATACCGGGACAGGGGTTTAATAGGCTCCTACGAGCAGTACTTC
>-|TRBV6-5|TRBJ2-7|TRBD1
CASSGQGRGEQYF
TGTGCCAGCAGCGGACAGGGTCGGGGCGAGCAGTACTTC
>-|TRBV4-1|TRBJ2-7|TRBD2
CASSQPTSGRYEQYF
TGCGCCAGCAGCCAACCCACTAGCGGGAGATACGAGCAGTACTTC
>-|TRBV28|TRBJ2-1|TRBD2
CASKGLAVPSSYNEQFF
TGTGCCAGCAAGGGACTAGCGGTTCCGAGCTCCTACAATGAGCAGTTCTTC
>-|TRBV6-5|TRBJ2-3|TRBD1
CASRTGGRTDTQYF
TGTGCCAGCAGGACAGGGGGCCGCACAGATACGCAGTATTTT
>-|TRBV7-3|TRBJ2-1|TRBD2
CASSPGLAVSNEQFF
TGTGCCAGCAGCCCCGGACTAGCAGTGAGTAATGAGCAGTTCTTC
>-|TRBV20-1|TRBJ2-5|-
CSASRVAGGETQYF
TGCAGTGCTAGTAGGGTAGCAGGAGGAGAGACCCAGTACTTC
>-|TRBV30|TRBJ2-1|-
CAWSVRLYNEQFF
TGTGCCTGGAGTGTAAGGCTCTACAATGAGCAGTTCTTC
>-|TRBV30|TRBJ2-4|-
CAWSVIRQLYF
TGTGCCTGGAGTGTCATTCGGCAGTTGTACTTC
>-|TRBV7-3|TRBJ2-5|-
CASSLGIKETQYF
TGTGCCAGCAGCTTGGGAATAAAAGAGACCCAGTACTTC
>-|TRBV7-2|TRBJ2-7|TRBD2
CASSFRGDHEQYF
TGTGCCAGCAGCTTTCGGGGGGACCACGAGCAGTACTTC
>-|TRBV11-1|TRBJ2-3|-
CASSFNTITDTQYF
TGTGCCAGCAGCTTCAACACGATCACAGATACGCAGTATTTT
>once|TRBV16|TRBJ1-5|TRBD1
CASSQTPGQGRQPQHF
TGTGCCAGCAGCCAAACCCCTGGACAGGGCAGGCAGCCCCAGCATTTT
>few|TRBV19|TRBJ2-1|TRBD2
CASSTRTSGSYEQFF
TGTGCCAGTAGTACCAGGACTAGCGGGAGCTATGAGCAGTTCTTC
>-|TRBV6-2/TRBV6-3|TRBJ2-7|-
CASSALPGQGYEQYF
TGTGCCAGCAGTGCACTACCGGGACAAGGATACGAGCAGTACTTC
>-|TRBV27|TRBJ2-7|-
CASSLWSASSYEQYF
TGTGCCAGCAGTCTTTGGAGCGCCAGCTCCTACGAGCAGTACTTC